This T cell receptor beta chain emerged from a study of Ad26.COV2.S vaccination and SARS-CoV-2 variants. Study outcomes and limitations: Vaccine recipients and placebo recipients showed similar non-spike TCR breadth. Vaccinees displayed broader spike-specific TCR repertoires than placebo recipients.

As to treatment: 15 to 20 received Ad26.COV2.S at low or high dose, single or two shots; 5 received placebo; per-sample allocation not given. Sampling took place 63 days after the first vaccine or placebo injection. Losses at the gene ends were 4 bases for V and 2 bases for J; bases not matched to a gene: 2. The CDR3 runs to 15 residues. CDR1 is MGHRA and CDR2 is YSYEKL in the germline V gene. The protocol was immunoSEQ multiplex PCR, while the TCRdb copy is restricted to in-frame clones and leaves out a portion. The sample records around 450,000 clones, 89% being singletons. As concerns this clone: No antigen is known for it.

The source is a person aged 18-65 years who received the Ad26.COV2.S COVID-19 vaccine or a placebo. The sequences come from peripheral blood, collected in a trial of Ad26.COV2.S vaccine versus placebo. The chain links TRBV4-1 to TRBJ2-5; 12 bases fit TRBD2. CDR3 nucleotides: TGCGCCAGCAGCCTCGGGACTAGCGGGCAAGAGACCCAGTACTTC. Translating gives CASSLGTSGQETQYF.